This entry is about one T cell receptor beta chain. For CDR3 and TCR beta VDJ profiling, genomic DNA was the template used. TCRdb called the reads again in MiXCR, with one record for every CDR3 protein. The table lists a few hundred thousand distinct CDR3 sequences, approximately 82% of them singletons. Before being chosen for sequencing, patients had shown CD8+CD57+ cell expansion by flow cytometry. The CDR3 loop spans 14 amino acids. The germline V and J ends were trimmed by 5 bases and 4 bases, with 14 bases remaining between them. CDR1 and CDR2 (germline): SGHTA, FQGTGA. The data were obtained in a study of CD8+CD57+ T cells in acquired aplastic anemia.

Specimen: sorted CD4+, CD8+, or CD8+CD57+ T cells (not recorded which) from PBMCs. The sequence was obtained from a human donor with aplastic anemia. V usage is TRBV7-3 and J usage is TRBJ1-2, with D unclear. The CDR3 nucleotides read TGTGCCAGCAGCCCTGACGGAGGTCGCTATGGCTACACCTTC. Translated: CASSPDGGRYGYTF.